This record covers a single T cell receptor beta chain. The antigen remains undetermined. The CDR3 covers 14 residues. In germline, CDR1 is MDHEN, CDR2 SYDVKM. V was clipped by 8 bases and J by 2 bases, with 14 bases between them. The data derive from a study of OX40 agonist ivuxolimab in advanced cancers. Whole-study context: Ivuxolimab, an antibody acting as an agonist of OX40 (CD134), was used to treat patients. Points from the study as a whole: At 0.1 to 3.0 mg/kg, CD4+ and CD8+ blood T cells expanded clonally by week 6.

Data came from immunoSEQ multiplex PCR; TCRdb stores just in-frame clones and leaves some out. Here the sample spans 100,000 to 150,000 clones, around 93% being singletons. The clonotype originates from an adult with an advanced solid tumor such as melanoma, head and neck, liver or kidney cancer. The chain combines TRBV28 with TRBJ2-3; D perhaps matches TRBD2 (5 bases). The source material was CD4+ or CD8+ T cells sorted from blood, sampled in a trial of the OX40 agonist ivuxolimab. The CDR3 protein is CASGLGRVTDTQYF. The DNA of the CDR3 is TGTGCCAGCGGACTGGGGAGAGTCACAGATACGCAGTATTTT.